This TCR beta chain was retrieved from a study of T cell responses to AZD1222 COVID-19 vaccine. In germline, CDR1 is MDHEN, CDR2 SYDVKM. V was clipped by 7 bases and J by 3 bases; unmatched bases: 8. This CDR3 has 14 amino acids. Profiling relied on immunoSEQ multiplex PCR, and the TCRdb table lists in-frame clones only, not all of them. The sample includes about 110,000 clones, 75% to 90% of them seen just once. This clone was detected once. The chain is built from TRBV28 and TRBJ2-5; 7 bases line up with TRBD1. This clonotype originated in an adult in good health. The sequenced sample was peripheral blood, obtained on day 0 of AZD1222 vaccination. CDR3 residues: CASISTGEEETQYF. The CDR3 DNA follows: TGTGCCAGCATATCAACAGGGGAAGAAGAGACCCAGTACTTC. Filled out from reference TRBV28 and TRBJ2-5, the complete variable domain reads DVKVTQSSRYLVKRTGEKVFLECVQDMDHENMFWYRQDPGLGLRLIYFSYDVKMKEKGDIPEGYSVSREKKERFSLILESASTNQTSMYLCASISTGEEETQYFGPGTRLLVL.